The 14 T cell receptor beta chains listed next were all sequenced from one sample in a study of regulatory T cells in long-lasting Graves disease. HTBI primers from iRepertoire and Arm-PCR of CDR3 regions yielded the TCR beta libraries. TCRdb independently ran MiXCR on the multiplex PCR reads; one entry per CDR3 protein. Among roughly 700,000 distinct CDR3 sequences, 25% to 35% were seen once, and the ten largest hold about 40%. The sample's time point: persistent/refractory GD, antithyroid drugs over 5 years with positive TRAb. From PBMCs, RNA was extracted and then used to make the TCR library. The sample in question was peripheral blood mononuclear cells (PBMCs), obtained when the disease was refractory, from a patient treated with antithyroid drugs. The source of these receptors is a female donor with Graves disease.

The chain combines TRBV9 with TRBJ2-1, with 7 nucleotides matching TRBD1. Germline-derived CDR1 and CDR2 are SGDLS and YYNGEE. CDR3 length equals 16 residues. V dropped 3 bases and J dropped 8; count of bases not matched to a gene: 14. CDR3 protein: CASSARGRVALDEQFF. The CDR3 DNA sequence: TGTGCCAGCAGCGCGAGGGGGCGGGTGGCTTTAGATGAGCAGTTCTTC.

The chain recombines TRBV14 with TRBJ2-7; 7 bases fit TRBD1. Looked up from germline, CDR1 is SGHDN and CDR2 is FVKESK. The CDR3 loop spans 14 amino acids. V shed 6 bases and J 3 bases; nucleotides not matched to a gene: 8. The CDR3 DNA follows: TGTGCCAGCAGAACACTTGGACAGGTCTACGAGCAGTACTTC. This gives the protein CASRTLGQVYEQYF.

This clonotype has just a few counts. The gene calls are TRBV29-1 and TRBJ1-1, with 10 bases matching TRBD1. In germline, CDR1 is SQVTM, CDR2 ANQGSEA. The CDR3 is made up of 13 amino acids. After removal of 8 bases from V and 0 bases from J, the junction contained 3 bases not matched to a gene. The CDR3 DNA is TGCAGCTGGACAGGGGGGATGAACACTGAAGCTTTCTTT. It specifies CSWTGGMNTEAFF.

The rearrangement links TRBV7-2 to TRBJ2-2; a weak D match, TRBD2 (5 bases). The CDR3 runs to 17 residues. Per the germline V gene, CDR1 is SGHTA and CDR2 is FQGNSA. V was cut by 4 bases and J by 3 bases, with 18 bases left in between. CDR3 amino acids: CASSYPRRWADTGELFF. Here the CDR3 DNA reads TGTGCCAGCAGCTACCCGCGGAGGTGGGCTGACACCGGGGAGCTGTTTTTT.

For this clonotype: A read error may be the cause here, since a much bigger clone is one base away. The CDR3 DNA follows: TGTGCCAGCGCCTTCGAGACAGGGCTGTCCCTCTATGGCTACACCTTC. Translated, it gives CASAFETGLSLYGYTF. The chain recombines TRBV12-3 or TRBV12-4 with TRBJ1-2; 7 nucleotides line up with TRBD1. V lost 8 bases, J lost 4 bases, and 16 bases stayed unmatched. This CDR3 has 16 amino acids.

The chain combines TRBV9 with TRBJ1-3; maybe TRBD1 (6 bases). V was trimmed by 4 bases and J by 0 bases, leaving 17 bases between them. CDR3 length: 17 residues. The V gene's germline CDR1 is SGDLS and CDR2 YYNGEE. Written as DNA, the CDR3 is TGTGCCAGCAGCTCGACCGCTCAGGGACACTCTGGAAACACCATATATTTT. It specifies CASSSTAQGHSGNTIYF.

The chain employs TRBV7-9 and TRBJ1-1, with D perhaps TRBD1 (5 bases). This CDR3 region has 12 residues. In germline, CDR1 is SEHNR, CDR2 FQNEAQ (reference sequence). Trimming left V 2 bases short and J 6 bases short, with 7 bases between. The CDR3, as DNA: TGTGCCAGCAGCTTAACGGGGCCTGAAGCTTTCTTT. Its protein product is CASSLTGPEAFF.

This clonotype was counted once. The chain employs TRBV6-2 or TRBV6-3 and TRBJ1-5; the match to TRBD1 covers 9 bases. V was clipped by 6 bases and J by 6 bases; unmatched bases: 6. This CDR3 contains 14 residues. The germline V gene has CDR1 MNHEY and CDR2 SVGEGT. The CDR3 spells CASRLRDRVQPQHF. Written as DNA, the CDR3 is TGTGCCAGCAGGCTCCGGGACAGGGTTCAGCCCCAGCATTTT.

V is TRBV30 and J is TRBJ2-7; TRBD1 matches 7 bases. CDR3 length: 12 amino acids. The ends lost 2 bases at V and 6 bases at J; junction bases unmatched: 4. Germline V gene lookup returns CDR1 GTSNPN and CDR2 SVGIG (reference sequence). CDR3 protein: CAWSHRTGEQYF. CDR3 in DNA: TGTGCCTGGAGTCATCGGACAGGCGAGCAGTACTTC. Looking up the rest from reference TRBV30 and TRBJ2-7 gives the full variable domain: SQTIHQWPATLVQPVGSPLSLECTVEGTSNPNLYWYRQAAGRGLQLLFYSVGIGQISSEVPQNLSASRPQDRQFILSSKKLLLSDSGFYLCAWSHRTGEQYFGPGTRLTVT.

The V and J genes are TRBV6-2 or TRBV6-3 and TRBJ2-5, with D perhaps matching TRBD2 (5 bases). The V gene lost 0 bases and the J gene lost 7 bases, with 9 bases spanning the gap. CDR3 length equals 13 residues. CDR1 and CDR2 (germline): MNHEY, SVGEGT. CDR3 amino acids: CASSYSPAGTQYF. CDR3 coding DNA: TGTGCCAGCAGTTACTCGCCCGCGGGGACCCAGTACTTC.

The chain employs TRBV6-1 and TRBJ2-2, with 8 nucleotides matching TRBD1. The J segment lost 2 bases and the V segment lost 7 bases, leaving 6 bases of the junction unmatched. The CDR3 has 15 amino acids. Germline CDR1 and CDR2: MNHNS and SASEGT. CDR3 coding DNA: TGTGCCAGCACCCTCAGGGGGCCAAACACCGGGGAGCTGTTTTTT. It yields the protein CASTLRGPNTGELFF.

The V and J genes are TRBV6-2 or TRBV6-3 and TRBJ2-7; 8 bases match TRBD1. J lost 5 bases, V lost 5 bases, and 8 bases had no gene match. The V gene's germline CDR1 is MNHEY and CDR2 SVGEGT. The CDR3 runs to 14 residues. CDR3 protein: CASSEGQGGDEQYF. In DNA form, the CDR3 reads TGTGCCAGCAGTGAAGGACAGGGCGGTGACGAGCAGTACTTC.

The V and J genes are TRBV9 and TRBJ2-7, with 7 nucleotides matching TRBD1. The CDR3 is made up of 13 amino acids. After removal of 7 bases from V and 6 bases from J, the junction contained 10 bases not matched to a gene. The germline V gene has CDR1 SGDLS and CDR2 YYNGEE. The CDR3 DNA sequence: TGTGCCAGCCCACGGACAGGTGGCGGCGAGCAGTACTTC. Translating it yields CASPRTGGGEQYF.

This clonotype was detected a few times. The V and J genes are TRBV7-2 and TRBJ1-2; D is undetermined. The CDR3 totals 13 residues. Germline V gene data show CDR1 as SGHTA and CDR2 as FQGNSA. V was shortened by 5 bases and J by 8 bases, with 15 bases between the two germline ends. The CDR3: CASSLDLGRGYTF. CDR3 bases: TGTGCCAGCAGCCTGGACCTAGGGAGGGGCTACACCTTC.